This T cell receptor (beta chain) was recorded in a study of CD8 T cells in Susac syndrome. Per the germline V gene, CDR1 is MNHEY and CDR2 is SMNVEV (reference sequence). The CDR3 runs 14 residues. V was trimmed by 2 bases and J by 2 bases, leaving 9 bases between them. RNA in amounts of roughly 0.5 to 1 ug was reverse transcribed with random hexamers. From the immunoSEQ multiplex PCR reads, TCRdb called clonotypes with MiXCR, one entry per CDR3 protein. The sample yields around 300,000 distinct CDR3 sequences, roughly 85% seen once. Sequenced: CD8+ T cells from PBMCs. This receptor was taken from a human donor with multiple sclerosis. The rearrangement uses TRBV27 and TRBJ1-1; D remains ambiguous. The CDR3 DNA reads as TGTGCCAGCAGTTTAAGTCAGGTCAACACTGAAGCTTTCTTT. It codes for CASSLSQVNTEAFF.